These T cell receptor beta chains were read from a single sample in a study of type 1 regulatory T cells. TCRdb re-called the reads through MiXCR, storing one row per CDR3 protein. The table shows approximately 42,000 distinct CDR3 sequences, with more than 9% occurring only once. The antigens these receptors bind are not known. The sample was cultured non-Tr1 T cells, either the whole culture or a sorted T cell fraction (not recorded which). The source of these receptors is a human donor in good health. CDR3s leave out the opening cysteine and the closing phenylalanine or tryptophan.

V	CDR3
TRBV30	AWGAKGSYNEQF
TRBV28	ASSPGGGRNTEAF
TRBV7-2	ASSLESVGSPGGQY
TRBV7-2	ASSLSGGAYEQY
TRBV7-6	ASSIGRDQPQH
TRBV7-9	AISEYEQF
TRBV5-4	ASSKTGLGTYNEQF
TRBV5-1	ASMRGLASAQETQY
TRBV19	ASSISLAGDSHEQY
TRBV7-6	ASSLGLAVGGQY
TRBV20-1	SARDRLAGWETQY
TRBV5-6	ASSRQGREGAGYT
TRBV3-1	ASSQGGGLEF
TRBV21-1	ASSKRAGLAGRYEQF
TRBV5-1	ASSLDPGTYEQY
TRBV15	ATSGLSGSADTQY
TRBV3-1	ASSYTLEDYNEQF
TRBV2	ASTKREGWDTQY
TRBV20-1	SALVPWEPLH